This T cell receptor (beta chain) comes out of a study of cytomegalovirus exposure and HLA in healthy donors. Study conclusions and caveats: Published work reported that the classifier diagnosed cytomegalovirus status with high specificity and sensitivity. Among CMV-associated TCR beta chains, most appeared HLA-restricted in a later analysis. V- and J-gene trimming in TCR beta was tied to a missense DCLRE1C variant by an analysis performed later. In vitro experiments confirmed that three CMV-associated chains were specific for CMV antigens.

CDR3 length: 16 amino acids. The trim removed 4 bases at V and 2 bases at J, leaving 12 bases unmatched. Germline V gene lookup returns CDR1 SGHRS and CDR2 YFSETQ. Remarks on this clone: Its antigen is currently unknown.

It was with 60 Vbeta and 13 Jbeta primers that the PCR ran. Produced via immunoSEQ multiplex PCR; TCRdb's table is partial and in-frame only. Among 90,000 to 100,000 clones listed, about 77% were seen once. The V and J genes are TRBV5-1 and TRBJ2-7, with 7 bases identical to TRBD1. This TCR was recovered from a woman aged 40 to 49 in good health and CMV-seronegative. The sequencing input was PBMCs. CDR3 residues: CASSNHRDSHAYEQYF. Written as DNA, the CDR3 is TGCGCCAGCAGCAACCACCGGGACAGCCATGCCTACGAGCAGTACTTC.